The T cell receptor beta chain described here comes from a study of blood T cell repertoires in COVID-19. On the study more broadly: Sites across the United States, Italy and Spain contributed samples from acute and convalescent COVID-19. Sample material is recorded as cDNA or gDNA derived from T cells, B-cell-depleted T cells, or PBMCs.

This CDR3 comprises 14 residues. Losses at the gene ends were 3 bases for V and 2 bases for J; bases not matched to a gene: 3. Germline-derived CDR1 and CDR2 are GTSNPN and SVGIG (reference sequence). In the study's own analysis: Estimates of nucleated cell counts were drawn from the amplification of reference gene primers. Sequencing was performed with immunoSEQ multiplex PCR; in TCRdb, only in-frame clones are kept and a portion is missing. V and J calls and clone size are those listed in that table; D and trimming were worked out from the DNA. The sample records roughly 150,000 clones, around three quarters being singletons.

The sequenced sample consisted of peripheral blood. The sequence came from a man between 60 and 75 years old with acute or convalescent COVID-19. The chain combines TRBV30 with TRBJ2-7, with 11 bases lining up with TRBD1. The CDR3 is CAWRGQGVTYEQYF. In DNA, the CDR3 is TGTGCCTGGAGGGGACAGGGGGTGACCTACGAGCAGTACTTC.